The 21 T cell receptor beta chains listed next were all sequenced from one sample in a study of CD4 T cells in relation to SARS-CoV-2 and coronaviruses. The antigens these receptors bind are not known. Measured with immunoSEQ multiplex PCR; TCRdb has only the in-frame clones, and not every one. Here the sample spans some 45,000 clones, around 79% being singletons. The specimen sequenced was naive CD4+ T cells from PBMCs, cultured in vitro. Specified subset: naive CD4+ T cells isolated by negative enrichment. The receptors derive from an adult with COVID-19.

This clone was counted only a few times. The chain recombines TRBV6-6 with TRBJ2-2; weak D call: TRBD2 (5 bases). CDR3 size: 14 residues. Germline V gene lookup returns CDR1 MNHNY and CDR2 SVGAGI (reference sequence). V lost 4 bases, J lost 0 bases, and 6 bases lay in between. The CDR3 reads CASSSGTNTGELFF. DNA for the CDR3: TGTGCCAGCAGTTCCGGGACGAACACCGGGGAGCTGTTTTTT.

The genes are TRBV2 and TRBJ2-7; no clear D gene. Looked up from germline, CDR1 is SNHLY and CDR2 is FYNNEI. CDR3 size: 16 residues. Trimming took 5 bases from V and 7 from J, leaving 24 bases between them. The CDR3: CASSIYLVTVSREQYF. In nucleotides, the CDR3 is TGTGCCAGCAGTATCTACCTAGTAACAGTTTCTAGGGAGCAGTACTTC.

This clone was counted a few times. This chain uses TRBV5-1 with TRBJ1-2, with TRBD1 matching 8 bases. J lost 0 bases, V lost 1 base, and 8 bases had no gene match. Germline-derived CDR1 and CDR2 are SGHRS and YFSETQ. The CDR3 totals 17 residues. In DNA form, the CDR3 reads TGCGCCAGCAGCTTGAGACAGGGGAGTTTTTCTAACTATGGCTACACCTTC. The encoded protein is CASSLRQGSFSNYGYTF.

V and J are TRBV12-3 or TRBV12-4 and TRBJ2-3; no definite D call. The CDR3 contains 11 residues. V lost 6 bases and J lost 3, with 4 bases in between. The CDR3 coding sequence is TGTGCCAGCAGATTGACAGATACGCAGTATTTT. This sequence encodes CASRLTDTQYF.

The gene calls are TRBV5-1 and TRBJ2-7, with D unresolved. Trimming removed 0 bases at V and 3 bases at J, with 7 bases between. This CDR3 contains 13 residues. Germline CDR1 reads SGHRS; CDR2 reads YFSETQ. The CDR3 nucleotides are TGCGCCAGCAGCTTGGGGAGAGACTACGAGCAGTACTTC. Translated: CASSLGRDYEQYF.

The chain has TRBV15 and TRBJ2-4, with D possibly TRBD2 on 5 matching bases. CDR1 is LNHNV, CDR2 YYDKDF, per germline (reference sequence). The CDR3 has 17 residues. The V gene lost 5 bases and the J gene lost 1 base, with 18 bases spanning the gap. The DNA for the CDR3 is TGTGCCACCAGCCGAGGCCTCGGAGGAGTGGCCAAAAACATTCAGTACTTC. Its protein product is CATSRGLGGVAKNIQYF.

This clone was seen more than once but under ten times. V usage is TRBV2 and J usage is TRBJ1-1; TRBD1 matches 7 bases. Germline CDR1 reads SNHLY; CDR2 reads FYNNEI. The CDR3 loop spans 13 amino acids. The V segment lost 6 bases and the J segment 3 bases; nucleotides outside the gene matches: 4. As DNA, the CDR3 is TGTGCCAGCAGACCCGACAGGGACACTGAAGCTTTCTTT. It yields the protein CASRPDRDTEAFF.

This clone was picked up one time. J is TRBJ1-6 and V is TRBV27; no reliable D call. Germline V lookup: CDR1 MNHEY, CDR2 SMNVEV (reference sequence). With 2 bases removed from V and 6 bases from J, the gap between germline ends came to 11 bases. This CDR3 has 15 residues. The CDR3 coding sequence is TGTGCCAGCAGTTTAAAGGTGGGAGGTAATTCACCCCTCCACTTT. This sequence encodes CASSLKVGGNSPLHF.

V is TRBV3-1 (or the pseudogene TRBV3-2) and J is TRBJ1-6, with TRBD1 matching 7 bases. V lost 2 bases, J lost 4 bases, and 5 bases stayed unmatched. The CDR3 has 16 residues. CDR1 is LGHDT, CDR2 YNNKEL, per germline (reference sequence). The CDR3 loop is CASSQRTGPYNSPLHF. The CDR3, as DNA: TGTGCCAGCAGCCAACGGACAGGTCCATATAATTCACCCCTCCACTTT.

V usage is TRBV3-1 (or the pseudogene TRBV3-2) and J usage is TRBJ2-3; D is uncertain. Looked up from germline, CDR1 is LGHDT and CDR2 is YNNKEL (reference sequence). V was pared by 0 bases and J by 9 bases, with 4 bases between. The CDR3 consists of 11 residues. CDR3: CASSQDLTQYF. CDR3 DNA: TGTGCCAGCAGCCAAGATTTGACGCAGTATTTT.

This clone was counted between two and nine times. The V call is TRBV5-1, the J call TRBJ1-3, with D uncertain. With 6 bases removed from V and 0 bases from J, the gap between germline ends came to 7 bases. Germline CDR1 reads SGHRS; CDR2 reads YFSETQ. CDR3 length: 13 residues. CDR3 residues: CASTAGSGNTIYF. The CDR3 coding sequence is TGCGCCAGCACCGCGGGCTCTGGAAACACCATATATTTT.

The chain recombines TRBV7-9 with TRBJ2-5; 9 positions agree with TRBD2. The germline CDR1 and CDR2 sequences are SEHNR and FQNEAQ (reference sequence). V gave up 5 bases and J gave up 4 bases; unmatched junction bases: 8. The CDR3 contains 15 residues. CDR3: CASSRSGSRGETQYF. The CDR3 DNA reads as TGTGCCAGCAGCCGTAGCGGGAGTAGGGGAGAGACCCAGTACTTC. The full variable domain, its missing parts supplied by reference TRBV7-9 and TRBJ2-5, is DTGVSQNPRHKITKRGQNVTFRCDPISEHNRLYWYRQTLGQGPEFLTYFQNEAQLEKSRLLSDRFSAERPKGSFSTLEIQRTEQGDSAMYLCASSRSGSRGETQYFGPGTRLLVL.

V is TRBV3-1 (or the pseudogene TRBV3-2) and J is TRBJ2-6; the D call may be TRBD1 or TRBD2 (5 bases each). Germline CDR1 LGHDT, CDR2 YNNKEL (reference sequence). The CDR3 has 16 residues. V was trimmed by 2 bases and J by 2 bases, leaving 10 bases between them. DNA of the CDR3: TGTGCCAGCAGCCAACAGGGAGTCACTGGGGCCAACGTCCTGACTTTC. Translating it yields CASSQQGVTGANVLTF.

In its sample, this clone was seen once. The chain employs TRBV5-6 and TRBJ2-5; D may be TRBD2 (6 bases). Germline CDR1 is SGHDT and CDR2 is YYEEEE. The CDR3 consists of 13 residues. Trimming pared 2 bases from V and 4 bases from J, leaving 9 bases between. CDR3 in amino acids: CASSLRGGETQYF. For the CDR3, the DNA is TGTGCCAGCAGCTTAAGGGGAGGAGAGACCCAGTACTTC.

The chain is built from TRBV28 and TRBJ2-2; a weak D match, TRBD1 (5 bases). V was trimmed by 2 bases and J by 8 bases, leaving 9 bases between them. CDR1 and CDR2 (germline): MDHEN, SYDVKM. The CDR3 loop spans 13 amino acids. The DNA for the CDR3 is TGTGCCAGCAGTTTACTCGACAGAGGGGAGCTGTTTTTT. Protein: CASSLLDRGELFF.

The chain couples TRBV10-3 to TRBJ1-3, with 7 bases identical to TRBD1. Trimming cost V 3 bases and J 1 base; bases outside gene matches: 0. Germline loops: CDR1 ENHRY, CDR2 SYGVKD. The CDR3 sequence is 14 residues long. CDR3 loop: CAISEQGSGNTIYF. In DNA, the CDR3 is TGTGCCATCAGTGAACAGGGGTCTGGAAACACCATATATTTT.

This chain joins TRBV18 and TRBJ1-1, with D maybe TRBD1 (5 bases). The CDR3 runs to 12 residues. Trimming took off 3 bases at V and 6 bases at J, with 8 bases between the two ends. The V gene's germline CDR1 is KGHSH and CDR2 LQKENI. This CDR3 reads CASSPAGPEAFF. DNA for the CDR3: TGTGCCAGCTCACCTGCGGGGCCTGAAGCTTTCTTT.

V is TRBV7-3 and J is TRBJ2-1; D is undetermined. The V end lost 3 bases, the J end lost 8 bases, and 17 bases lay between the germline ends. The CDR3 contains 15 residues. Germline V CDR1 and CDR2: SGHTA, FQGTGA. DNA for the CDR3: TGTGCCAGCAGCTTCGGCTCGACGGGTTGGGATGAGCAGTTCTTC. Residues: CASSFGSTGWDEQFF.

This clone was counted a single time. V gene TRBV19 combines with J gene TRBJ2-2; D tentatively reads TRBD1 or TRBD2 (5 bases each). Germline V lookup: CDR1 LNHDA, CDR2 SQIVND (reference sequence). CDR3 size: 15 residues. V was trimmed by 3 bases and J by 6 bases, leaving 14 bases between them. The CDR3 DNA reads as TGTGCCAGTAGTATTATGGGACGGAGCTCCGGGGAGCTGTTTTTT. This sequence encodes CASSIMGRSSGELFF. Variable domain in full (rest from reference TRBV19 and TRBJ2-2): DGGITQSPKYLFRKEGQNVTLSCEQNLNHDAMYWYRQDPGQGLRLIYYSQIVNDFQKGDIAEGYSVSREKKESFPLTVTSAQKNPTAFYLCASSIMGRSSGELFFGEGSRLTVL.

The chain joins TRBV11-2 to TRBJ1-2; the D is unclear. This CDR3 has 14 amino acids. V gave up 0 bases and J gave up 9 bases, with 14 bases separating them. Germline V lookup: CDR1 SGHAT, CDR2 FQNNGV. CDR3: CASSLDRAFGSYTF. The CDR3 DNA follows: TGTGCCAGCAGCTTAGATAGGGCCTTCGGGAGCTACACCTTC. Drawing the rest from reference TRBV11-2 and TRBJ1-2, the complete variable domain is EAGVAQSPRYKIIEKRQSVAFWCNPISGHATLYWYQQILGQGPKLLIQFQNNGVVDDSQLPKDRFSAERLKGVDSTLKIQPAKLEDSAVYLCASSLDRAFGSYTFGSGTRLTVV.

V and J are TRBV14 and TRBJ2-1; the D gene is possibly TRBD2 (5 bases). The V and J ends lost 0 bases and 0 bases respectively, with 9 bases between them. The CDR3 runs to 16 residues. Germline assignment: CDR1 SGHDN and CDR2 FVKESK. CDR3 residues: CASSQDTGSSYNEQFF. The CDR3 coding sequence is TGTGCCAGCAGCCAAGATACGGGGAGCTCCTACAATGAGCAGTTCTTC.